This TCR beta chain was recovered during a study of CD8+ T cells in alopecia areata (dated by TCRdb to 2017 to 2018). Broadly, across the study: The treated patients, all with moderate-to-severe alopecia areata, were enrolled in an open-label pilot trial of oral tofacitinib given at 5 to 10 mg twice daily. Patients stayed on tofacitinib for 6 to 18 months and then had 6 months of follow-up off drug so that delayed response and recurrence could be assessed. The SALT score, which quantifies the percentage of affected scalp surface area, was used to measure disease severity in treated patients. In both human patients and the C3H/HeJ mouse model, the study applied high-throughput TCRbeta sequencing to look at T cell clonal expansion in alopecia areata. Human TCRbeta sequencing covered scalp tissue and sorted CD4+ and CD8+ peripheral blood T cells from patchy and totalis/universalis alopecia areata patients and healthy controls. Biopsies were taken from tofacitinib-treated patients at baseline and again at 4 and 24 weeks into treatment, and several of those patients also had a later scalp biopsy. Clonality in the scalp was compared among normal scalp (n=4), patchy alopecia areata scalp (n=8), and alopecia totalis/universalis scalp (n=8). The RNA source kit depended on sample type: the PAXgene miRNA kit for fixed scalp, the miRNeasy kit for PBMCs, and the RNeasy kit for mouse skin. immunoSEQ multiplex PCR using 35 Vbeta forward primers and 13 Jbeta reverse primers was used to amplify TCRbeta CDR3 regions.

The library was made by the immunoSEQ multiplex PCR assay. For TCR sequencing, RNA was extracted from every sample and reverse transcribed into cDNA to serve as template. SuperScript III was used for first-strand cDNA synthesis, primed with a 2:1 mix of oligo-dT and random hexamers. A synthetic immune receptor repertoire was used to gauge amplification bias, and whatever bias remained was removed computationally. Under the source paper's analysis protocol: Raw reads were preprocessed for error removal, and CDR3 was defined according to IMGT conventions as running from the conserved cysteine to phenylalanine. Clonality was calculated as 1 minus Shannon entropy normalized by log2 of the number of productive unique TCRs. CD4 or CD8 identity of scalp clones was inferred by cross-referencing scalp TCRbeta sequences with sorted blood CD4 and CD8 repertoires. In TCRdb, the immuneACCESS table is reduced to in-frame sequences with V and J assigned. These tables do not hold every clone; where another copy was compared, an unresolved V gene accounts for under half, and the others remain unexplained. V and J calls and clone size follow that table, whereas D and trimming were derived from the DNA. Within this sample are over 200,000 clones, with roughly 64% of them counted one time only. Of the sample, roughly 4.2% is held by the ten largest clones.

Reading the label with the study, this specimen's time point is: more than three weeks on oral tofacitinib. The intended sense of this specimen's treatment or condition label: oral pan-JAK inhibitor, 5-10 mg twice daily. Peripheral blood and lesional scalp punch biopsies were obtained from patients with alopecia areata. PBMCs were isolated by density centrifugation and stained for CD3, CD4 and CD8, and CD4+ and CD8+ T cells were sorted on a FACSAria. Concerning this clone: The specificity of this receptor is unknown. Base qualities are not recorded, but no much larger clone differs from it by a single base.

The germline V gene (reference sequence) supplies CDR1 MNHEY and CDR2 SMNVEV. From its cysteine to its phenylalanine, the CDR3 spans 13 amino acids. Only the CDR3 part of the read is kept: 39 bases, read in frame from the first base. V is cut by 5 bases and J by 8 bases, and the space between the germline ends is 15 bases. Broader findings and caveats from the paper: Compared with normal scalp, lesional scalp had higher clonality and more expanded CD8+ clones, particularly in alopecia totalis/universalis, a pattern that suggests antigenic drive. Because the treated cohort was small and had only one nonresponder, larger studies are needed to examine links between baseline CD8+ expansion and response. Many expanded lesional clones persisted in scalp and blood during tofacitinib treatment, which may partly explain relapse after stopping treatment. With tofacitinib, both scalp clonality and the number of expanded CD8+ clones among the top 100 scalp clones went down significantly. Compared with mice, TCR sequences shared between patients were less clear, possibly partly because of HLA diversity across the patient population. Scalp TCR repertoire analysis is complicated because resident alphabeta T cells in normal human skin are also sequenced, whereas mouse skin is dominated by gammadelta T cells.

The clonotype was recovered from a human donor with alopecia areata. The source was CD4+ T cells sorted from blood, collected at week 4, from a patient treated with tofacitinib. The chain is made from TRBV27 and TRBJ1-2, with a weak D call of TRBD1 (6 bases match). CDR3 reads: CASSPRGAKGYTF. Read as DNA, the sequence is TGTGCCAGCAGTCCTAGGGGGGCGAAGGGCTACACCTTC.